One sample yielded the 17 T cell receptor beta chains listed below, sequenced in a study of blood T cell repertoires in COVID-19. Sequencing used immunoSEQ multiplex PCR; TCRdb keeps in-frame clones, though not all of them. The table has more than 150,000 clones, 90% seen once; the top ten hold 0.62%. Sequences were obtained from peripheral blood. The receptors here all came from a man in his fifties or sixties with acute or convalescent COVID-19.

The chain joins TRBV4-2 to TRBJ1-2, with TRBD1 matching 7 bases. Germline assignment: CDR1 LGHNA and CDR2 YNFKEQ. The CDR3 is 16 amino acids. Germline trimming cut 1 base from V and 4 bases from J; bases unmatched to any gene: 9. For the CDR3, the DNA is TGTGCCAGCAGCCAAGGAGGGGGCGGAACAATCTATGGCTACACCTTC. This codes for CASSQGGGGTIYGYTF.

The chain joins TRBV28 to TRBJ1-5, with a possible D match to TRBD1 (6 bases). V dropped 10 bases and J dropped 4 bases, with 14 bases sitting between them. Germline V gives CDR1 MDHEN, CDR2 SYDVKM. The CDR3 has 13 amino acids. CDR3 nucleotides: TGTGCCATAGGGGGGGCACGTAATCAGCCCCAGCATTTT. It yields the protein CAIGGARNQPQHF.

The CDR3 coding sequence is TGTGCCATCAGGGAGGACAGGGTGGGTAATTCACCCCTCCACTTT. Translating gives CAIREDRVGNSPLHF. The chain joins TRBV10-3 to TRBJ1-6; 8 bases are a match to TRBD1. The CDR3 extends over 15 amino acids. V gave up 6 bases and J gave up 6 bases; unmatched junction bases: 7. Germline V lookup: CDR1 ENHRY, CDR2 SYGVKD.

The chain couples TRBV19 to TRBJ2-7; the match to TRBD2 covers 10 bases. V lost 5 bases, J lost 0 bases, and 10 bases stayed unmatched. Germline V gene sequence: CDR1 LNHDA, CDR2 SQIVND (reference sequence). The CDR3 runs 17 residues. The CDR3 DNA sequence: TGTGCCAGTAGTCGCCGGGGAGCGGGAGGGCCCTCCTACGAGCAGTACTTC. It yields the protein CASSRRGAGGPSYEQYF.

V and J are TRBV9 and TRBJ2-5, with 8 bases that match TRBD1. CDR1 and CDR2 from the germline V gene are SGDLS and YYNGEE. The CDR3 loop spans 14 amino acids. The V and J ends lost 3 bases and 4 bases, in that order; junction bases with no gene match: 5. The CDR3 coding sequence is TGTGCCAGCAGCGCGAGCGACAGGGGAGAGACCCAGTACTTC. It yields the protein CASSASDRGETQYF.

This clone was seen a single time. V is TRBV13 and J is TRBJ2-7; D possibly corresponds to TRBD2 (5 bases). The CDR3 covers 14 residues. Trimming pared 0 bases from V and 3 bases from J, leaving 9 bases between. Germline V gene sequence: CDR1 PRHDT, CDR2 FYEKMQ (reference sequence). The CDR3 spells CASSLGAGVYEQYF. The CDR3 DNA is TGTGCCAGCAGCTTAGGCGCCGGGGTCTACGAGCAGTACTTC.

This clone was seen once. The chain has TRBV7-2 and TRBJ1-2, with D unresolved. The length of the CDR3 is 14 residues. V lost 0 bases and J 4 bases, leaving 9 bases between the germline ends. From germline, CDR1 is SGHTA and CDR2 FQGNSA. The CDR3 loop is CASSLAAVIYGYTF. The DNA for the CDR3 is TGTGCCAGCAGCTTAGCTGCAGTAATCTATGGCTACACCTTC. Variable domain in full (rest from reference TRBV7-2 and TRBJ1-2): GAGVSQSPSNKVTEKGKDVELRCDPISGHTALYWYRQSLGQGLEFLIYFQGNSAPDKSGLPSDRFSAERTGGSVSTLTIQRTQQEDSAVYLCASSLAAVIYGYTFGSGTRLTVV.

CDR3 sequence reads: CATSDPTAGGQTDTQYF. The CDR3 DNA sequence: TGTGCCACCAGTGACCCTACAGCGGGGGGCCAAACAGATACGCAGTATTTT. The chain has TRBV24-1 and TRBJ2-3, with TRBD2 matching over 9 bases. V gave up 4 bases and J gave up 3 bases; unmatched junction bases: 10. Germline values: CDR1 KGHDR, CDR2 SFDVKD. The CDR3 is 17 amino acids.

V gene TRBV6-5 combines with J gene TRBJ1-2; TRBD1 agrees at 7 bases. The germline V gene has CDR1 MNHEY and CDR2 SVGAGI. The CDR3 loop spans 15 amino acids. J gave up 2 bases and V 5 bases, and 8 bases lay outside the gene matches. The CDR3 region has the DNA TGTGCCAGCAGTAGTATTAAACAGGGGAACTATGGCTACACCTTC. Translated, it gives CASSSIKQGNYGYTF.

V and J are TRBV28 and TRBJ2-1; D ambiguous. The CDR3 contains 12 residues. The V end lost 4 bases, the J end lost 5 bases, and 6 bases lay between the germline ends. Germline-derived CDR1 and CDR2 are MDHEN and SYDVKM. The CDR3 protein is CASSSLDNEQFF. As DNA, the CDR3 is TGTGCCAGCAGTTCCTTAGACAATGAGCAGTTCTTC.

The genes are TRBV5-4 and TRBJ1-2; D remains unclear. CDR1 is SGHNT and CDR2 is YYREEE in the germline V gene (reference sequence). The CDR3 is made up of 13 amino acids. The ends were cut back, 3 bases at V and 3 bases at J, with 9 bases in the middle. CDR3 DNA: TGTGCCAGCAGCTCCATTCGCGACTATGGCTACACCTTC. This sequence encodes CASSSIRDYGYTF.

The chain couples TRBV6-5 to TRBJ1-6; TRBD1 matches 7 bases. This CDR3 is built from 15 residues. Germline CDR1 MNHEY, CDR2 SVGAGI. The V segment lost 5 bases and the J segment 8 bases; nucleotides outside the gene matches: 9. CDR3 loop: CASSLRQGPDSPLHF. The CDR3 DNA reads TGTGCCAGCAGTCTCAGACAGGGACCCGATTCACCCCTCCACTTT.

This rearrangement joins TRBV28 to TRBJ2-5; D is ambiguous. The CDR3 runs 16 residues. V was shortened by 5 bases and J by 0 bases, with 16 bases between the two germline ends. CDR1 is MDHEN, CDR2 SYDVKM, per germline. For the CDR3, the DNA is TGTGCCAGCAGTCCCCCGACCGGAGATTACCAAGAGACCCAGTACTTC. Translated, it gives CASSPPTGDYQETQYF.

V and J are TRBV12-3 or TRBV12-4 and TRBJ2-1, with a tentative D call TRBD2 (5 bases). Between the trimmed V and J ends, which lost 5 bases and 7 bases, there was a span of 12 bases. This CDR3 is 13 amino acids long. The CDR3 protein is CASSAARRNEQFF. The CDR3 DNA reads as TGTGCCAGCAGTGCGGCTAGGAGGAATGAGCAGTTCTTC.

V and J are TRBV5-1 and TRBJ2-7; 9 bases match TRBD1. CDR3 length: 15 residues. J gave up 3 bases and V 0 bases, and 4 bases lay outside the gene matches. The germline CDR1 and CDR2 sequences are SGHRS and YFSETQ. Here the CDR3 reads CASSLDRGRLYEQYV. DNA for the CDR3: TGCGCCAGCAGCTTGGACAGGGGGCGACTCTACGAGCAGTACGTC.

The genes are TRBV27 and TRBJ2-7, with D perhaps TRBD1 (6 bases). There are 14 residues in the CDR3. CDR1 and CDR2 (germline): MNHEY, SMNVEV (reference sequence). V was cut by 7 bases and J by 1 base, with 14 bases left in between. CDR3 region: CASTPGHLSYEQYF. The CDR3 DNA reads TGTGCCAGCACTCCGGGACACCTTTCCTACGAGCAGTACTTC.

This chain connects TRBV5-8 to TRBJ1-2; no reliable D call. Germline V gene lookup returns CDR1 SGHTS and CDR2 YDEGEE. The CDR3 covers 12 residues. V was shortened by 6 bases and J by 4 bases, with 10 bases between the two germline ends. CDR3 sequence reads: CASKGGSYGYTF. The CDR3 coding sequence is TGTGCCAGCAAGGGAGGTTCCTATGGCTACACCTTC.